Listed here are 3 T cell receptor beta chains from one sample, sequenced in a study of T-cell memory formation after mild COVID-19. Each CDR3 protein is one row after TCRdb ran MiXCR on the 5' RACE reads. The sample records about 210,000 distinct CDR3 sequences, roughly 27% being singletons. The sequenced sample consisted of PBMCs or a T cell subset sorted from them (not recorded which). The source of these receptors is an adult woman who had mild COVID-19 (a few samples of this study predate the infection). Cell type and time point are not known.

This clonotype was observed a handful of times. The V and J genes are TRBV29-1 and TRBJ1-1, with a tentative D call TRBD1 (5 bases). V dropped 4 bases and J dropped 1 base, with 7 bases sitting between them. The CDR3 runs 12 residues. From germline, CDR1 is SQVTM and CDR2 ANQGSEA. CDR3 protein: CSVGGWNTEAFF. The CDR3 region has the DNA TGCAGCGTTGGGGGGTGGAACACTGAAGCTTTCTTT.

The chain carries TRBV12-3 or TRBV12-4 and TRBJ2-1; 13 bases fit TRBD2. Trimming at V came to 6 bases and at J to 8 bases, leaving 7 bases not matched to a gene. The CDR3 sequence is 15 residues long. Here the CDR3 DNA reads TGTGCCAGCAGCACGACTAGCGGGGGGCGCGATGAGCAGTTCTTC. It translates to CASSTTSGGRDEQFF.

This chain links TRBV5-1 with TRBJ2-1; 11 nucleotides match TRBD2. The trim removed 1 base at V and 9 bases at J, leaving 9 bases unmatched. This CDR3 spans 16 amino acids. Germline lookup yields CDR1 SGHRS and CDR2 YFSETQ. CDR3 region: CASSLSASGRRGEQFF. In DNA form, the CDR3 reads TGCGCCAGCAGCTTGAGTGCTAGCGGGAGGAGGGGTGAGCAGTTCTTC.